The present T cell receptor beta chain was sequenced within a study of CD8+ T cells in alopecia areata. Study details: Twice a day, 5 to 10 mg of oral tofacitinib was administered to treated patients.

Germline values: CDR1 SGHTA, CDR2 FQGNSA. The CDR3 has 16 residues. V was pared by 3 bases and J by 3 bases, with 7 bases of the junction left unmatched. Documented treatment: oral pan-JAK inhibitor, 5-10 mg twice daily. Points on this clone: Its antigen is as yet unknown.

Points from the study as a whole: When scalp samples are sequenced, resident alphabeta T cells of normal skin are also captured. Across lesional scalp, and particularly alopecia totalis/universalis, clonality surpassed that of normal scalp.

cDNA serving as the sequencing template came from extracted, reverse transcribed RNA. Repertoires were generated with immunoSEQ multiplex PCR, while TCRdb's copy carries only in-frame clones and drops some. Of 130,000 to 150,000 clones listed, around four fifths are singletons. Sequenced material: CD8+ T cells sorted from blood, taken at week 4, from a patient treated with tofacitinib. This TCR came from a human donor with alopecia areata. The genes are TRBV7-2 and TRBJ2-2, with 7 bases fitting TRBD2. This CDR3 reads CASSLSWDYYTGELFF. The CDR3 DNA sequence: TGTGCCAGCAGCTTGTCGTGGGACTACTACACCGGGGAGCTGTTTTTT.